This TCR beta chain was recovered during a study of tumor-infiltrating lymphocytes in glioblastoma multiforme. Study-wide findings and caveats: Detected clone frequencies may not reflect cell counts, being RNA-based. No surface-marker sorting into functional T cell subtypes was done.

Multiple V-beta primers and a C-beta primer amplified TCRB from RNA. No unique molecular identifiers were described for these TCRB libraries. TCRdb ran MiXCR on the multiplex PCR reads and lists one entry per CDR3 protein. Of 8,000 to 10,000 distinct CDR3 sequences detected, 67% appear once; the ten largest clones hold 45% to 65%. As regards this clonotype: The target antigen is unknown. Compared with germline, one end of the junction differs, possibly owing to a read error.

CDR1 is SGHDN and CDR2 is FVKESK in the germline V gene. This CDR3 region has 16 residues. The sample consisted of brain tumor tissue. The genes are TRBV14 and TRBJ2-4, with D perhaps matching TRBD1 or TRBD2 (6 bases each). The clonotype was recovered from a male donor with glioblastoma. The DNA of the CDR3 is TGTGACAGCAGCCCTGCGGGACATCTAGCCAGAAACATTCAGTACTTC. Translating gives CDSSPAGHLARNIQYF.